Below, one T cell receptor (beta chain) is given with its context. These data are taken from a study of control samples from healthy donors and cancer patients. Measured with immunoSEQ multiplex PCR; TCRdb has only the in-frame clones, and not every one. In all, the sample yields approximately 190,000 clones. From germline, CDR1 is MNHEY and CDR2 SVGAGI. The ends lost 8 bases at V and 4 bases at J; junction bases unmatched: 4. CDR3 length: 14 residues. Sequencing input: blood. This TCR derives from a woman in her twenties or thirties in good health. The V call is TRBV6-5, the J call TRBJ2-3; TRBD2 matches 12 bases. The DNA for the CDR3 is TGTGCCAGCCGCAGACTAGCGGGGGCAGATACGCAGTATTTT. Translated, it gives CASRRLAGADTQYF.